This entry features one T cell receptor beta chain sequence. Measured with immunoSEQ multiplex PCR; TCRdb has only the in-frame clones, and not every one. The sample shows tens of thousands of clones, around 80% of them seen only once. The CDR3 is 16 amino acids. The germline CDR1 and CDR2 sequences are MNHEY and SVGAGI. Trimming took off 0 bases at V and 3 bases at J, with 12 bases between the two ends. Genomic DNA template from tumor biopsies or peripheral blood, about 616 ng to 6,500 ng input. These data come from a study of T cells in tumors after PD-1 blockade. At the level of the study: Treatment was either pembrolizumab 200 mg every 3 weeks or cemiplimab 350 mg every 2 weeks. Daily vismodegib 150 mg continued in a subset of anti-PD-1-treated patients.

This clonotype was obtained from a human donor with basal cell carcinoma. Specimen: PBMCs, collected before anti-PD-1 treatment. This chain joins TRBV6-5 and TRBJ2-1; a possible D gene is TRBD2 (7 bases). The CDR3 DNA follows: TGTGCCAGCAGTTACTCGATCGGGGGGCACTACAATGAGCAGTTCTTC. Translating gives CASSYSIGGHYNEQFF.